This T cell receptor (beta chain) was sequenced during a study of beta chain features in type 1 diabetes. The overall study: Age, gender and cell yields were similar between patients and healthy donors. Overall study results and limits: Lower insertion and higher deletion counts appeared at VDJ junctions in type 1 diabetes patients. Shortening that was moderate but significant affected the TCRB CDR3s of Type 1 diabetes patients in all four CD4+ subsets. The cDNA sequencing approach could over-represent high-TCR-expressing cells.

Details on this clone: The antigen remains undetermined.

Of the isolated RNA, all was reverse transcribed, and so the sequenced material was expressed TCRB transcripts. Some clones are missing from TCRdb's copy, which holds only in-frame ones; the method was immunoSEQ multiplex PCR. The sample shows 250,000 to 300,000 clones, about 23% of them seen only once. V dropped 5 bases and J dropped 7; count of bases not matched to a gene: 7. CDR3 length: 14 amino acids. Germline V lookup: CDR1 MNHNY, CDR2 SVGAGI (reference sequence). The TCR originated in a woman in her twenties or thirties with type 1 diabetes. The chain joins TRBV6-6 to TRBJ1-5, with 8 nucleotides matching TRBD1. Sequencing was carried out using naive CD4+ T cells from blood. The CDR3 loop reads CASSGQGRQQPQHF. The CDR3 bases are TGTGCCAGCAGTGGACAGGGAAGGCAACAGCCCCAGCATTTT.